This paragraph reports one T cell receptor beta chain. What antigen it recognizes has not been identified. The record has no base qualities; no much larger clone is one base away. Inclusion was restricted to participants for whom at least one PBMC sample before ART initiation and at least two post-ART samples were available. Every participant with HIV received treatment in the United States of America. Before DNA extraction, cryopreserved samples of about 0.9-11 million PBMC were thawed and washed. At the time of the earliest PBMC sample for each participant with HIV, ages ranged from 23 to 54 years. Per participant, PBMC samples came from 1-4 timepoints prior to ART initiation and 2-8 timepoints following ART initiation, for a median of 7 samples. For every participant, serial HIV viral load, CD4+ T-cell count, ART history and demographic data were obtained. Genomic DNA was extracted from unsorted PBMC with a Qiagen kit on a QIAcube, processed in batches of 12 samples.

The sample comes from a study of long-term antiretroviral therapy in people with HIV (dated by TCRdb to the early 2020s). Some background on the complete study: The earliest samples were collected about a decade before the 2015 WHO recommendation for immediate ART, when ART was typically delayed until CD4 counts fell. Whether ART initiation and durable HIV suppression were associated with changes in peripheral blood TRB repertoire composition and diversity was tested in a retrospective serial study. A total of over 150 cryopreserved PBMC samples came from a few dozen adults with confirmed HIV infection and were collected serially over a mean of roughly 6 years (range 1-12). Among the approximately 30 participants with HIV, around 10 were female. No cross-contamination during QIAcube processing was seen in test extractions of a monoclonal T-cell line run alongside 25 to 35 polyclonal samples. The paper's findings and limits, for the study overall: HIV repertoires had narrower CDR3 length ranges than controls, and the network structure suggested an antigen-experienced repertoire that shifted only slightly toward naive after ART. ART initiation was associated with a significant increase in TRB diversity, but diversity stayed significantly below transplant donor controls even after long-term ART. Inferences about post-ART repertoire changes were limited because no data were available on ART adherence, viral resistance or therapy changes. The samples were dated from the mid-2000s to the late 2010s, and the ART regimens that were used may be less effective than current ART regimens. Unsorted PBMC were profiled instead of sorted CD4+ and CD8+ T cells because pre-ART samples had limited cell numbers. Limited PBMC availability meant only the TCR beta chain was sequenced, without alpha chain pairing. Expanded TRB clones identified before ART initiation dominated the repertoire across all time points, though the dominance fluctuated and decreased in many PLHIV after ART.

The immunoSEQ hsTCRB v3.0 assay was used at survey level resolution for TRB variable region sequencing. The target sequencing depth for TRB was 40,000-50,000 T-cell genomes per sample. Pooled TRB libraries were sequenced on an Illumina MiSeq with a v3 150-cycle kit. In the authors' own workflow: Repertoire analysis was performed in R inside a reproducible Nextflow workflow that covered QC, data transformation and analysis. LymphoSeq2, an R package for AIRR-Seq data exploration, was used to implement custom analyses. After excluding a few samples that yielded fewer than 5000 total TRB sequences, 150 to 200 HIV repertoires remained for analysis. Among the approximately 190 retained HIV repertoires, 55 to 60 were collected before ART initiation and more than 120 after ART initiation. Repertoires were downsampled to 5000 TRB nucleotide sequences, with summary statistics averaged over 100 downsampling iterations. TRB sequences were retained for analysis only if CDR3 regions of at least seven amino acids were present. A Shannon entropy-derived clonality score and the Gini coefficient were used to measure diversity. Repertoire networks linked the top 5000 CDR3 amino acid sequences whenever two sequences differed by an edit distance of one. GLIPH2 predicted antigen specificity groups and MHC restriction for TRB CDR3 amino acid sequences. To flag known associations with CMV, EBV, HIV or tissue antigens, CDR3 amino acid sequences were compared against VDJdb and McPAS-TCR. Pre-ART, post-ART and control groups were compared with Wilcoxon signed-rank tests and Holm-Bonferroni correction. Entries here come from immuneACCESS through TCRdb and include only in-frame sequences with V and J called. Some clones fail to appear in such tables; in the studies checked, an unresolved V gene covers under half of the shortfall, and the cause of the remainder is unknown. V and J calls and clone size follow that table, whereas D and trimming were derived from the DNA. The sample table holds 20,000 or so clones, of which about 91% were seen once. The ten largest clones add up to about 9% of the sample.

The source material was unsorted PBMCs, sampled 1.8 years before starting antiretroviral therapy. The receptor comes from a man aged 50 to 59 with HIV.

CDR3 region: CAIYRGGTEAFF. The sequence in DNA is TGTGCCATCTACAGGGGTGGCACTGAAGCTTTCTTT. This chain joins TRBV6-1 to TRBJ1-1, with 7 central nucleotides matching TRBD1. From cysteine to phenylalanine, the CDR3 is 12 amino acids long. Just the 36-base CDR3 DNA is kept, in frame starting at base 1. Based on the germline V gene, the CDR1 and CDR2 sequences are MNHNS and SASEGT. Germline trimming: 10 bases from V, 4 bases from J; junction bases outside gene matches: 6.